The 7 T cell receptor beta chains reported below all come from one sample, sequenced in a study of T cells in Graves' hyperthyroidism and ophthalmopathy. TCR beta CDR3 region amplification was performed from RNA transcripts. The study used the HTBI primer set for a first-round RT-PCR of the TCR CDR3. Via MiXCR, TCRdb re-called the multiplex PCR reads, giving one row per CDR3 protein. Of around 540,000 distinct CDR3 sequences listed, about half were seen once; the top ten hold about 8.2%. The sequenced sample consisted of peripheral blood or thyroid tissue (not recorded which). Source of these receptors: a woman under 30 with Graves' hyperthyroidism.

The sample holds a few counts of this clonotype. The chain joins TRBV12-3 or TRBV12-4 to TRBJ1-2; TRBD1 matches 10 bases. V gave up 5 bases and J gave up 8 bases; unmatched junction bases: 5. CDR3 length: 13 residues. Here the CDR3 reads CASSVDRGRGYTF. In DNA, the CDR3 is TGTGCCAGCAGTGTGGACAGGGGGAGAGGCTACACCTTC.

DNA of the CDR3: TGTGCCAGCAGTTTATCAATTACAGGGGACACTGAAGCTTTCTTT. It specifies CASSLSITGDTEAFF. This sequence joins TRBV27 and TRBJ1-1; TRBD1 aligns across 7 bases. The length of the CDR3 is 15 residues. CDR1 and CDR2 (germline): MNHEY, SMNVEV (reference sequence). Trimming cost V 0 bases and J 3 bases; bases outside gene matches: 4.

As concerns this clonotype: This clone may be a read error of a much larger clone one base away. The V and J genes are TRBV10-3 and TRBJ2-7; D is ambiguous. Trimming shortened V by 3 bases and J by 9 bases, and 18 bases separated the two germline ends. There are 14 residues in the CDR3. Germline CDR1 reads ENHRY; CDR2 reads SYGVKD. The CDR3 is CAISDSSTLNAQYF. Here the CDR3 DNA reads TGTGCCATCAGTGACTCGTCGACCTTAAACGCGCAGTACTTC.

The rearrangement uses TRBV25-1 and TRBJ1-1, with no clear D. The CDR3 consists of 16 residues. Per germline, CDR1 MGHDK and CDR2 SYGVNS. The V gene lost 2 bases and the J gene lost 4 bases, with 17 bases spanning the gap. As DNA, the CDR3 is TGTGCCAGCAGTGAAAACCCCCCCGGAGGGCCCACTGAAGCTTTCTTT. It yields the protein CASSENPPGGPTEAFF.

This chain connects TRBV29-1 to TRBJ2-5; 7 bases match TRBD1. After removal of 8 bases from V and 0 bases from J, the junction contained 6 bases not matched to a gene. The germline V gene encodes CDR1 SQVTM and CDR2 ANQGSEA. The CDR3 sequence is 13 residues long. CDR3 in amino acids: CSILTGYQETQYF. CDR3 coding DNA: TGCAGCATCCTGACAGGGTACCAAGAGACCCAGTACTTC. Filled out from reference TRBV29-1 and TRBJ2-5, the complete variable domain reads SAVISQKPSRDICQRGTSLTIQCQVDSQVTMMFWYRQQPGQSLTLIATANQGSEATYESGFVIDKFPISRPNLTFSTLTVSNMSPEDSSIYLCSILTGYQETQYFGPGTRLLVL.

For this clonotype: Germline is not matched at one junction end, which may reflect a read error. Written as DNA, the CDR3 is TGTGCCACCGGCAGAGATCCCGAGAACTATGGCTACACCTTC. Translation: CATGRDPENYGYTF. The gene calls are TRBV15 and TRBJ1-2; D not resolved. Per the germline V gene, CDR1 is LNHNV and CDR2 is YYDKDF (reference sequence). The CDR3 loop spans 14 amino acids.

To note about this clonotype: Relative to the germline gene, one junction end is altered; a read error may explain this. V gene TRBV6-5 combines with J gene TRBJ1-1; tentatively, D is TRBD1 (6 bases). CDR1 and CDR2 (germline): MNHEY, SVGAGI. The CDR3 is made up of 16 amino acids. CDR3 DNA sequence: TGTGACAGCAGTTGGGGGCGTTACCGAACAAACACTGAAGCTTTCTTT. Protein sequence: CDSSWGRYRTNTEAFF.